This TCR beta chain derives from a study of blood T cells in healthy people across ages. Study context: Template switching recovered approximately one barcoded beta molecule for every two T cells. Study results and caveats: Changes in expanded clonotypes were possibly confounded, as the CMV status of donors was unknown.

A second PCR of 7 to 11 cycles used a sample-barcoded 5' primer and a J-beta primer mix. TCRdb recomputed calls from the 5' RACE reads with MiXCR, one row per CDR3 protein. The table includes around 1.7 million distinct CDR3 sequences, 28% detected once. J gave up 10 bases and V 6 bases, and 6 bases lay outside the gene matches. The CDR3 spans 12 residues. Of note for this clonotype: Its specificity is not known.

Sequenced input: blood. The clonotype comes from a woman aged 30 to 39 in good health. The chain has TRBV12-3 or TRBV12-4 and TRBJ2-1; 7 positions agree with TRBD1. CDR3 loop: CASRATGQEQFF. The CDR3 nucleotides are TGTGCCAGCAGGGCGACAGGGCAAGAGCAGTTCTTC.